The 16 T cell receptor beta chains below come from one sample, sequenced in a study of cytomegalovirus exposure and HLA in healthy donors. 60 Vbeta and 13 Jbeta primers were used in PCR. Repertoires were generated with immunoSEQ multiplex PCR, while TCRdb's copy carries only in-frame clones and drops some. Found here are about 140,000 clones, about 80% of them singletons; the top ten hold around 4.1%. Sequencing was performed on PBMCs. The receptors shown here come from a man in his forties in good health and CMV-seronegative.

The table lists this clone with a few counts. In DNA, the CDR3 is TGCGCCAGCAGGAGAAGTAGCGGCACTGCGCTTGAGCAGTTCTTC. As protein: CASRRSSGTALEQFF. The genes are TRBV5-1 and TRBJ2-1, with a tentative D call TRBD2 (6 bases). CDR3 length: 15 residues. Trimming pared 5 bases from V and 9 bases from J, leaving 21 bases between. From germline, CDR1 is SGHRS and CDR2 YFSETQ. The complete variable domain, with remaining parts taken from reference TRBV5-1 and TRBJ2-1, reads KAGVTQTPRYLIKTRGQQVTLSCSPISGHRSVSWYQQTPGQGLQFLFEYFSETQRNKGNFPGRFSGRQFSNSRSEMNVSTLELGDSALYLCASRRSSGTALEQFFGPGTRLTVL.

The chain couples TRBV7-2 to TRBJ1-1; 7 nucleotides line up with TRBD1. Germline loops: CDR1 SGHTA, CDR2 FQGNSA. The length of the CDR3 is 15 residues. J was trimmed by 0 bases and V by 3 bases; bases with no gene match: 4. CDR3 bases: TGTGCCAGCAGCTTTAAGGGGGCCCTGAACACTGAAGCTTTCTTT. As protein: CASSFKGALNTEAFF.

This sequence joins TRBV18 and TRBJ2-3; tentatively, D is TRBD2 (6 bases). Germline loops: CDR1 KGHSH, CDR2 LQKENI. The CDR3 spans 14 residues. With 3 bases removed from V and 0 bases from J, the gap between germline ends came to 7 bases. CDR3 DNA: TGTGCCAGCTCACCCGGGACTAGCACAGATACGCAGTATTTT. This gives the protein CASSPGTSTDTQYF.

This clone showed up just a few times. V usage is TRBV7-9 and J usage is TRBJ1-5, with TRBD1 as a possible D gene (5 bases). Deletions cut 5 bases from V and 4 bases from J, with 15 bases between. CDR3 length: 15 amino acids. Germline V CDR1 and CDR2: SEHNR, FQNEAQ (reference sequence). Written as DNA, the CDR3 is TGTGCCAGCAGCGCCAGGGACGGACTAAATCAGCCCCAGCATTTT. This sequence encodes CASSARDGLNQPQHF.

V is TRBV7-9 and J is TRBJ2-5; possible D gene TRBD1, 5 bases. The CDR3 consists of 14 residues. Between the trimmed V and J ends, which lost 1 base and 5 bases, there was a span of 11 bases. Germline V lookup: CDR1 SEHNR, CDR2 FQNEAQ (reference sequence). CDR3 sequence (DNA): TGTGCCAGCAGCTTAGGCCAGGGCGAGGAGACCCAGTACTTC. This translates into CASSLGQGEETQYF. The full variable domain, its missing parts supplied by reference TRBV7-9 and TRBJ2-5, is DTGVSQNPRHKITKRGQNVTFRCDPISEHNRLYWYRQTLGQGPEFLTYFQNEAQLEKSRLLSDRFSAERPKGSFSTLEIQRTEQGDSAMYLCASSLGQGEETQYFGPGTRLLVL.

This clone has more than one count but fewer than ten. CDR3 sequence (DNA): TGTGCCAGCAGTCTACAGGGGGATACGCAGTATTTT. This translates into CASSLQGDTQYF. This rearrangement joins TRBV6-6 to TRBJ2-3, with TRBD1 matching 7 bases. Trimming at V came to 5 bases and at J to 6 bases, leaving 2 bases not matched to a gene. There are 12 residues in the CDR3. Germline assignment: CDR1 MNHNY and CDR2 SVGAGI (reference sequence).

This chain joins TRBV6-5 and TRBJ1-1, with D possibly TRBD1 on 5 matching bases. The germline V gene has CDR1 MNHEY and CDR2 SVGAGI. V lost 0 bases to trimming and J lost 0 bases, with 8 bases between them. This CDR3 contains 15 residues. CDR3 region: CASSYSQAVNTEAFF. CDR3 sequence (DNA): TGTGCCAGCAGTTACTCACAGGCAGTGAACACTGAAGCTTTCTTT.

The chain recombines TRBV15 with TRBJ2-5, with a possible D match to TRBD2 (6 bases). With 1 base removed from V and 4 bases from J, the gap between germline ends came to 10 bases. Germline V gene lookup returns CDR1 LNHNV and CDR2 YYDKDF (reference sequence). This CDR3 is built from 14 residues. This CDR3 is CATSRGGGVETQYF. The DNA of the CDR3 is TGTGCCACCAGCAGAGGGGGCGGGGTAGAGACCCAGTACTTC.

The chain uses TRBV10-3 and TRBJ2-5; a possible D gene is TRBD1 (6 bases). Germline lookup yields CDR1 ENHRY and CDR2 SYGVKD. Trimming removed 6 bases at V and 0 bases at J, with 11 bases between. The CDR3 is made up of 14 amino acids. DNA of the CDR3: TGTGCCATCAGGGCTACAGGGTACCAAGAGACCCAGTACTTC. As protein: CAIRATGYQETQYF.

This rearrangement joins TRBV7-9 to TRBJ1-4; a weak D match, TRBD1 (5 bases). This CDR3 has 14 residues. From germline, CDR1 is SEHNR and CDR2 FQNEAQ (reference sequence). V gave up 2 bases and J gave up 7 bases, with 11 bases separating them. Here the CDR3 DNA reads TGTGCCAGCAGCTTATCGAGCGGGGGTGAAAAACTGTTTTTT. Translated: CASSLSSGGEKLFF.

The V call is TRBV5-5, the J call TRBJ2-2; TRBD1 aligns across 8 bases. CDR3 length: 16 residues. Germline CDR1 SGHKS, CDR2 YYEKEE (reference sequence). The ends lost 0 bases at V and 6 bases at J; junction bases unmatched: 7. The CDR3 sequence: CASSLAIGQGAGELFF. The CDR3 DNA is TGTGCCAGCAGCTTGGCCATAGGACAGGGTGCCGGGGAGCTGTTTTTT.

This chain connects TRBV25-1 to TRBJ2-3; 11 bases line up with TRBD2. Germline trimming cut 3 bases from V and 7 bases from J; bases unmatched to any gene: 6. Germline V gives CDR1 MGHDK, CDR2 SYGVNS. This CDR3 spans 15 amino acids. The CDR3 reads CASSDLSGGANTQYF. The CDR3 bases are TGTGCCAGCAGTGACCTTAGCGGGGGGGCGAATACGCAGTATTTT.

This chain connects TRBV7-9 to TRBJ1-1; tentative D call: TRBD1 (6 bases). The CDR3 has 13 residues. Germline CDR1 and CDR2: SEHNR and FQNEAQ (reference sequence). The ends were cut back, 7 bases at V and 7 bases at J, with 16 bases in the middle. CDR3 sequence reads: CASTTEDSYEAFF. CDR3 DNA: TGTGCCAGCACCACTGAGGACAGCTATGAAGCTTTCTTT. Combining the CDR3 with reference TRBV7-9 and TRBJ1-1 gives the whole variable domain DTGVSQNPRHKITKRGQNVTFRCDPISEHNRLYWYRQTLGQGPEFLTYFQNEAQLEKSRLLSDRFSAERPKGSFSTLEIQRTEQGDSAMYLCASTTEDSYEAFFGQGTRLTVV.

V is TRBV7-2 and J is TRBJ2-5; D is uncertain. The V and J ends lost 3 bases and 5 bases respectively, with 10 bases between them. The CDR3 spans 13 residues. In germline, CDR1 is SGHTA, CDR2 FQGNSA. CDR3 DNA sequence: TGTGCCAGCAGCTTCCGAGTCTTGGAGACCCAGTACTTC. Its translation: CASSFRVLETQYF.

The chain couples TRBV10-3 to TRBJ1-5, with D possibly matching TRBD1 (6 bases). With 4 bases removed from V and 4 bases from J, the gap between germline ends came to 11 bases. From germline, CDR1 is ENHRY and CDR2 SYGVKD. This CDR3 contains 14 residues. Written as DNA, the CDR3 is TGTGCCATCAGTGCTAGGACAGATAATCAGCCCCAGCATTTT. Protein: CAISARTDNQPQHF.

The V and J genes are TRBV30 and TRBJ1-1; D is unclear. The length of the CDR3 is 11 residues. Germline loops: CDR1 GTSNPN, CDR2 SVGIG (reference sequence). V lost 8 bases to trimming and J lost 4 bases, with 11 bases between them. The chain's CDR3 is CAGTRVTEAFF. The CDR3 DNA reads TGTGCCGGTACTCGGGTCACTGAAGCTTTCTTT.